This paragraph covers one TCR beta chain sequence. Germline V gene lookup returns CDR1 LNHDA and CDR2 SQIVND (reference sequence). Losses at the gene ends were 4 bases for V and 0 bases for J; bases not matched to a gene: 4. The CDR3 runs to 15 residues. Original analysis: Reference gene primer amplification gave nucleated cell count estimates. Sequencing used immunoSEQ multiplex PCR; TCRdb keeps in-frame clones, though not all of them. D and trimming were read from the DNA, whereas the V and J calls and clone size are those reported in that table. In the table there are some 210,000 clones, about 83% of which are singletons. The sample belongs to a study of blood T cell repertoires in COVID-19. For the study at large: Spain, Italy and the United States supplied samples that represented acute and convalescent COVID-19. The cDNA or gDNA used as material had been derived from T cells, B-cell-depleted T cells, or PBMCs.

The chain employs TRBV19 and TRBJ1-1; 8 bases are shared with TRBD1. Sequenced input: peripheral blood. The source of this sequence is a woman aged 70 to 79 with active or convalescent COVID-19. The CDR3 here is CASSTRTGLNTEAFF. For the CDR3, the DNA is TGTGCCAGTAGTACCCGGACAGGGCTGAACACTGAAGCTTTCTTT.